This entry lists 11 T cell receptor beta chains sequenced from one sample in a study of blood T cell repertoires in COVID-19. The table came from immunoSEQ multiplex PCR; TCRdb's copy has only in-frame clones and leaves some out. The sample holds 150,000 to 180,000 clones, roughly 80% seen once. The sample comprised peripheral blood. These receptors were taken from a woman aged 60-75 years with COVID-19, enrolled during active disease.

As for this clone: The same CDR3 also results from other DNA sequences found in this sample. The chain recombines TRBV9 with TRBJ2-2; D is possibly TRBD1 (6 bases). The CDR3 is 15 amino acids. Germline lookup yields CDR1 SGDLS and CDR2 YYNGEE. The germline V and J ends were trimmed by 0 bases and 3 bases, with 9 bases remaining between them. The CDR3 DNA follows: TGTGCCAGCAGCGTAGTACAGGGTGACACCGGGGAGCTGTTTTTT. It translates to CASSVVQGDTGELFF.

The chain joins TRBV9 to TRBJ2-7, with 8 bases fitting TRBD2. Germline CDR1 SGDLS, CDR2 YYNGEE. The V and J ends lost 4 bases and 5 bases, in that order; junction bases with no gene match: 8. This CDR3 region has 14 residues. Here the CDR3 reads CASSQSGRAHEQYF. CDR3 sequence (DNA): TGTGCCAGCAGCCAAAGCGGGAGAGCACACGAGCAGTACTTC.

The chain joins TRBV6-1 to TRBJ2-7; D perhaps matches TRBD2 (6 bases). V lost 3 bases, J lost 5 bases, and 14 bases lay in between. CDR1 is MNHNS, CDR2 SASEGT, per germline. The CDR3 has 14 amino acids. The CDR3, as DNA: TGTGCCAGCAGTGATTGGGGGGTAAGCCACGAGCAGTACGTC. It translates to CASSDWGVSHEQYV.

The chain employs TRBV28 and TRBJ1-3, with 10 nucleotides matching TRBD1. The germline gives CDR1 MDHEN, CDR2 SYDVKM. The CDR3 is made up of 16 amino acids. Trimming took 5 bases from V and 4 from J; bases not matched to a gene: 8. The CDR3 bases are TGTGCCAGCAGTCCTTCCGGGACAGGGGCCGGAAACACCATATATTTT. Translated: CASSPSGTGAGNTIYF.

The chain recombines TRBV30 with TRBJ1-5; no reliable D call. The germline gives CDR1 GTSNPN, CDR2 SVGIG (reference sequence). Trimming shortened V by 1 base and J by 3 bases, and 7 bases separated the two germline ends. The CDR3 consists of 13 residues. CDR3 loop: CAWSALINQPQHF. CDR3 in DNA: TGTGCCTGGAGTGCTCTTATCAATCAGCCCCAGCATTTT.

This clone was detected a few times. V is TRBV19 and J is TRBJ1-6; 7 bases match TRBD1. Germline CDR1 is LNHDA and CDR2 is SQIVND (reference sequence). CDR3 length equals 13 residues. V trimming: 3 bases; J trimming: 10 bases; junction bases outside the gene matches: 3. For the CDR3, the DNA is TGTGCCAGTAGTATGAGGGGGCTGTCACCCCTCCACTTT. Translating it yields CASSMRGLSPLHF.

The chain joins TRBV21-1 to TRBJ1-2; the table names TRBD1, a call not compared with the DNA. TRBV21-1 is an annotated pseudogene. This CDR3 region has 14 residues. CDR3 DNA sequence: TGTGCCAGCAGCGCGCTCAAGGGGTACTATGGCTACACCTTC. Its protein is CASSALKGYYGYTF.

The chain is built from TRBV19 and TRBJ2-1; 9 nucleotides agree with TRBD1. Germline V CDR1 and CDR2: LNHDA, SQIVND (reference sequence). This CDR3 region has 15 residues. Germline trimming cut 7 bases from V and 7 bases from J; bases unmatched to any gene: 11. Here the CDR3 reads CASTLGQGIVNEQFF. The CDR3 DNA reads TGTGCCAGTACCCTGGGACAGGGTATTGTTAATGAGCAGTTCTTC.

This clone has just one count. Other DNA sequences in this specimen translate into the identical CDR3. The V gene is TRBV2, the J gene TRBJ1-1; D unclear. This CDR3 is built from 12 residues. Deletions cut 4 bases from V and 0 bases from J, with 3 bases between. Germline CDR1 reads SNHLY; CDR2 reads FYNNEI. Written as DNA, the CDR3 is TGTGCCAGCAGTGTAATGAACACTGAAGCTTTCTTT. Residues: CASSVMNTEAFF.

This clone was observed a single time. The J gene is TRBJ1-2, the V gene TRBV2, with TRBD1 matching over 7 bases. V was pared by 6 bases and J by 7 bases, with 14 bases of the junction left unmatched. The germline V gene encodes CDR1 SNHLY and CDR2 FYNNEI. The CDR3 is 15 residues long. This CDR3 is CASRVNRGLSSGYTF. CDR3 coding DNA: TGTGCCAGCAGGGTAAACAGGGGCCTCAGTAGTGGCTACACCTTC.

The J gene is TRBJ1-2, the V gene TRBV14; D is undetermined. Trimming cost V 7 bases and J 4 bases, with 16 bases left between them. The CDR3 sequence is 14 residues long. Germline V gene sequence: CDR1 SGHDN, CDR2 FVKESK. The CDR3 spells CASTRFGTFYGYTF. The CDR3 nucleotides are TGTGCCAGCACCAGATTTGGTACCTTCTATGGCTACACCTTC.